This T cell receptor (beta chain) was captured by sequencing in a study of cytomegalovirus exposure and HLA in healthy donors. Study-wide context: Approximately 200 million T cells yielded 100 million or so unique TCR beta sequences in earlier analysis.

The PCR contained 60 Vbeta and 13 Jbeta primers. Profiled with immunoSEQ multiplex PCR; TCRdb holds only in-frame clones, not every one. Found here are 200,000 to 250,000 clones, 77% of them singletons; the top ten hold 2.7%. The V gene lost 3 bases and the J gene lost 2 bases, with 10 bases spanning the gap. Germline V gene sequence: CDR1 MRHNA, CDR2 SNTAGT. There are 14 residues in the CDR3. The receptor was derived from a woman aged 60-75 years in good health and CMV-seropositive. This chain joins TRBV6-4 and TRBJ1-2, with D uncertain. The sequenced sample consisted of PBMCs. The CDR3 region is CASSEEYRNYGYTF. CDR3 DNA sequence: TGTGCCAGCAGTGAAGAATACAGAAACTATGGCTACACCTTC.